The clone carrying this TCR beta chain was seen a single time. Germline CDR1 is SGDLS and CDR2 is YYNGEE. CDR3 length: 14 amino acids. V gave up 6 bases and J gave up 1 base, with 13 bases separating them. The data originate from a study of blood T cell repertoires in COVID-19. Across the study: From the United States, Italy and Spain came samples of acute and convalescent COVID-19. Sample material is recorded as cDNA or gDNA derived from T cells, B-cell-depleted T cells, or PBMCs.

Per the study methods: The authors estimated nucleated cell counts from reference gene primer amplification. This table comes from immunoSEQ multiplex PCR, and its TCRdb copy is limited to in-frame clones, with some not included. For V, J and clone size, that table is used; D and trimming come from the DNA. The table shows about 90,000 clones, with around 90% occurring only once. The material sequenced was peripheral blood. The chain employs TRBV9 and TRBJ1-2; tentative D call: TRBD1 (6 bases). The receptor was isolated from a human donor with active COVID-19. The donor label of this sample is uncertain. The CDR3: CASTGAGVNYGYTF. The CDR3 nucleotides are TGTGCCAGCACAGGGGCAGGAGTTAACTATGGCTACACCTTC.